A selection of T cell receptor beta chains follows, all from one sample in a study of T cell responses to AZD1222 COVID-19 vaccine. Sequenced by immunoSEQ multiplex PCR; TCRdb stores in-frame clones only, minus some. The sample records 90,000 to 110,000 clones, 70% to 90% being singletons. The sequencing used peripheral blood, collected 28 days after the second AZD1222 dose. The receptors shown here come from an adult who received the AZD1222 COVID-19 vaccine. The CDR3 runs from the conserved cysteine through the conserved F or W. D genes are given only for firm matches. Expanded clones are given a class, and other clones once, few, many or no size at all.

d_gene	v_gene	j_gene	abundance	CDR3aa	CDR3nt
.	TRBV6-2/TRBV6-3	TRBJ1-6	.	CASSYGVANSPLHF	TGTGCCAGCAGTTACGGCGTAGCGAATTCACCCCTCCACTTT
TRBD1	TRBV7-2	TRBJ1-3	.	CASTETGAGNTIYF	TGTGCCAGCACCGAGACAGGGGCTGGAAACACCATATATTTT
TRBD1	TRBV4-2	TRBJ1-5	.	CASSQEEGGGQPQHF	TGTGCCAGCAGCCAAGAGGAAGGGGGCGGGCAGCCCCAGCATTTT
TRBD1	TRBV4-1	TRBJ1-1	.	CASSQDYMTGMNTEAFF	TGCGCCAGCAGCCAAGACTATATGACAGGGATGAACACTGAAGCTTTCTTT
TRBD1	TRBV11-2	TRBJ1-5	.	CASSPSGGNQPQHF	TGTGCCAGCAGCCCATCAGGGGGGAATCAGCCCCAGCATTTT
TRBD1	TRBV7-9	TRBJ2-7	.	CASSHIPGQGKEEQYF	TGTGCCAGCAGCCACATTCCGGGACAGGGTAAAGAGGAGCAGTACTTC
TRBD2	TRBV9	TRBJ2-1	.	CASSVATSGIGSEQFF	TGTGCCAGCAGCGTGGCGACTAGCGGGATCGGTAGTGAGCAGTTCTTC
.	TRBV12-3/TRBV12-4	TRBJ1-1	once	CASNPSAQTEAFF	TGTGCCAGCAACCCTTCCGCGCAGACTGAAGCTTTCTTT
TRBD2	TRBV10-3	TRBJ2-5	.	CAISESTREGRLGTQYF	TGTGCCATCAGTGAGTCGACGCGGGAGGGCCGGTTGGGGACCCAGTACTTC
.	TRBV28	TRBJ1-2	.	CASSLLTDVLNYGYTF	TGTGCCAGCAGTTTATTGACGGACGTCCTGAACTATGGCTACACCTTC
.	TRBV5-6	TRBJ2-1	.	CASSPGPPGSYNEQFF	TGTGCCAGCAGCCCCGGACCCCCCGGCTCCTACAATGAGCAGTTCTTC
.	TRBV11-1	TRBJ1-3	.	CASSPVGSSGNTIYF	TGTGCCAGCAGCCCGGTAGGAAGCTCTGGAAACACCATATATTTT
.	TRBV5-1	TRBJ2-6	.	CASSQGGVGAGANVLTF	TGCGCCAGCAGCCAAGGAGGGGTGGGAGCTGGGGCCAACGTCCTGACTTTC
.	TRBV7-2	TRBJ1-1	.	CASSLGALNTEAFF	TGTGCCAGCAGCTTAGGGGCTCTGAACACTGAAGCTTTCTTT
TRBD1	TRBV30	TRBJ1-6	once	CAWSRDRVRLNSPLHF	TGTGCCTGGAGCCGGGACAGGGTGCGCCTTAATTCACCCCTCCACTTT
TRBD1	TRBV6-5	TRBJ1-2	.	CASRGQGASYTF	TGTGCCAGCAGAGGACAGGGGGCCAGCTACACCTTC
.	TRBV30	TRBJ2-1	.	CAWERGASYNEQFF	TGTGCCTGGGAGAGAGGCGCTTCCTACAATGAGCAGTTCTTC
.	TRBV5-5	TRBJ1-2	.	CASSLGRVGYGYTF	TGTGCCAGCAGCTTGGGCAGGGTCGGCTATGGCTACACCTTC
.	TRBV13	TRBJ2-7	.	CASSPDRSYEQYF	TGTGCCAGCAGTCCGGACAGATCATACGAGCAGTACTTC
TRBD2	TRBV4-3	TRBJ2-1	.	CASSQVGLAGIDAWNEQFF	TGCGCCAGCAGCCAAGTTGGACTAGCGGGAATCGACGCCTGGAATGAGCAGTTCTTC
.	TRBV19	TRBJ2-1	once	CASRGGDYSYNEQFF	TGTGCCAGTAGAGGGGGGGACTACTCCTACAATGAGCAGTTCTTC
.	TRBV19	TRBJ1-5	.	CASSDPGRLAYSNQPQHF	TGTGCCAGTAGTGACCCGGGACGGCTAGCATATAGCAATCAGCCCCAGCATTTT
.	TRBV7-9	TRBJ1-4	once	CASSRRLGVDNEKLFF	TGTGCCAGCAGCCGACGTCTGGGGGTTGATAATGAAAAACTGTTTTTT
.	TRBV21-1	TRBJ2-6	.	CASSKTGQNSGANVLTF	TGTGCCAGCAGCAAAACGGGACAAAACTCTGGGGCCAACGTCCTGACTTTC
TRBD1	TRBV29-1	TRBJ1-2	.	CSVDGTGGYGYTF	TGCAGCGTTGATGGGACAGGGGGCTATGGCTACACCTTC
.	TRBV6-2/TRBV6-3	TRBJ2-7	once	CASSPTYAGTRGSYEQYF	TGTGCCAGCAGTCCCACCTATGCCGGGACACGGGGCTCCTACGAGCAGTACTTC
.	TRBV4-3	TRBJ1-1	.	CASSQDLSGGRAFF	TGCGCCAGCAGCCAAGACTTATCGGGGGGAAGGGCTTTCTTT
TRBD1	TRBV6-4	TRBJ2-2	once	CASSPGQENTGELFF	TGTGCCAGCAGTCCGGGACAGGAGAACACCGGGGAGCTGTTTTTT
.	TRBV7-9	TRBJ2-7	.	CASSLVRGPLEQYF	TGTGCCAGCAGCTTAGTGCGGGGGCCCCTCGAGCAGTACTTC
.	TRBV27	TRBJ1-2	.	CASSQLTIANIHYGYTF	TGTGCCAGCAGTCAGTTAACAATCGCGAACATACACTATGGCTACACCTTC
TRBD1	TRBV30	TRBJ1-4	.	CAWSSPRGLGNEKLFF	TGTGCCTGGAGTTCTCCGAGGGGGCTCGGTAATGAAAAACTGTTTTTT
.	TRBV7-9	TRBJ1-1	.	CASNFQGSMNTEAFF	TGTGCCAGCAACTTCCAGGGCAGTATGAACACTGAAGCTTTCTTT
.	TRBV4-2	TRBJ2-3	.	CASSGGGNGVRDTQYF	TGTGCCAGCAGCGGGGGAGGAAATGGAGTCCGCGATACGCAGTATTTT